This T cell receptor (beta chain) was obtained from a study of blood T cell repertoires in COVID-19. About the study: Italy, Spain and the United States were the sources of the convalescent and acute COVID-19 samples.

In the original analysis: Researchers report that nucleated cell counts were estimated from reference gene primer amplification. The repertoire was sequenced with immunoSEQ multiplex PCR; TCRdb's copy has only in-frame clones and lacks some. The DNA gave D and trimming, while V, J and clone size come from that table. The sample shows around 39,000 clones, about 80% of them seen only once. This CDR3 spans 16 amino acids. With 6 bases clipped from V and 1 base from J, the junction kept 5 bases outside the gene matches. CDR1 is LNHDA and CDR2 is SQIVND in the germline V gene (reference sequence). The source material was peripheral blood. This sequence joins TRBV19 and TRBJ2-3, with 12 bases that match TRBD2. The source of this sequence is a woman aged 70-85 years with acute or convalescent COVID-19. CDR3 sequence reads: CASRRRTSGGTDTQYF. The CDR3 DNA sequence: TGTGCCAGTAGGAGACGGACTAGCGGGGGCACAGATACGCAGTATTTT.